The clone carrying this TCR beta chain was detected a few times. The germline V gene has CDR1 MDHEN and CDR2 SYDVKM. The CDR3 length is 15 residues. V shed 7 bases, J shed 2 bases, and the junction held 7 bases outside the gene matches. The study used a library that attached unique molecular identifiers to individual cDNA molecules. A single record per CDR3 protein comes from TCRdb applying MiXCR to the RACE reads. The sample records roughly 380,000 distinct CDR3 sequences, around 5% being singletons. Time point defined: patch test 1, 2 weeks after DPC sensitization. Stated treatment: therapeutic diphenylcyclopropenone sensitization with weekly scalp DPC. This entry belongs to a study of human T cells and chemical hapten exposure.

The source of this sequence is a woman aged 45-60 years with alopecia areata. Some clones in this sample may be carry-over from other donors' samples. This chain joins TRBV28 and TRBJ2-3; 9 nucleotides agree with TRBD2. This specimen consisted of whole blood, obtained in connection with sensitization to the hapten diphenylcyclopropenone (DPC). The CDR3 region has the DNA TGTGCCAGCAACCGACTAGCGGCTATCACAGATACGCAGTATTTT. It yields the protein CASNRLAAITDTQYF.